Listed here are 14 T cell receptor beta chains from one sample, sequenced in a study of graft-versus-host responses after intestinal transplantation. Profiled with immunoSEQ multiplex PCR; TCRdb holds only in-frame clones, not every one. The sample records about 6,800 clones, more than 25% being singletons. The sample here was alloreactive CD4+ T cells from a mixed lymphocyte reaction culture, taken before intestinal transplant. Subset noted: CFSE-low proliferating T cells sorted from approximately 6-day pre-transplant mixed lymphocyte reaction (GvH or HvG direction). These receptors originate from a human patient who received an intestinal transplant.

V usage is TRBV2 and J usage is TRBJ1-1, with 7 bases aligning to TRBD1. This CDR3 spans 13 amino acids. Germline assignment: CDR1 SNHLY and CDR2 FYNNEI. Losses at the gene ends were 7 bases for V and 1 base for J; bases not matched to a gene: 3. In nucleotides, the CDR3 is TGTGCCAGCAAGGGACAGCCGAACACTGAAGCTTTCTTT. It translates to CASKGQPNTEAFF.

V usage is TRBV10-3 and J usage is TRBJ2-7; D could derive from TRBD1 or TRBD2 (6 bases each). The CDR3 has 21 residues. CDR1 and CDR2 (germline): ENHRY, SYGVKD. Trimming pared 9 bases from V and 3 bases from J, leaving 39 bases between. The CDR3 DNA sequence: TGTGCCATGACCACGACGAGACGGGGGCCACCTCAAAATCCACTCCTCTACGAGCAGTACTTC. It translates to CAMTTTRRGPPQNPLLYEQYF.

This clone was recorded only once. The genes are TRBV19 and TRBJ1-5; D uncertain. V was pared by 6 bases and J by 2 bases, with 11 bases between. Germline V gene lookup returns CDR1 LNHDA and CDR2 SQIVND (reference sequence). CDR3 length: 14 amino acids. Here the CDR3 reads CASRAHGRNQPQHF. CDR3 DNA: TGTGCCAGTAGAGCCCATGGCCGCAATCAGCCCCAGCATTTT. The variable domain in full, completed from reference TRBV19 and TRBJ1-5, reads DGGITQSPKYLFRKEGQNVTLSCEQNLNHDAMYWYRQDPGQGLRLIYYSQIVNDFQKGDIAEGYSVSREKKESFPLTVTSAQKNPTAFYLCASRAHGRNQPQHFGDGTRLSIL.

The chain carries TRBV7-3 and TRBJ2-7; 9 bases agree with TRBD1. CDR3 length: 13 residues. Unmatched junction bases numbered 4, after V lost 5 bases and J lost 5 bases. Germline V gene lookup returns CDR1 SGHTA and CDR2 FQGTGA. CDR3 DNA sequence: TGTGCCAGCAGCCGGGACAGGGAGGACGAGCAGTACTTC. Protein: CASSRDREDEQYF. The full variable domain, with the rest looked up from reference TRBV7-3 and TRBJ2-7, is GAGVSQTPSNKVTEKGKYVELRCDPISGHTALYWYRQSLGQGPEFLIYFQGTGAADDSGLPNDRFFAVRPEGSVSTLKIQRTERGDSAVYLCASSRDREDEQYFGPGTRLTVT.

This sequence joins TRBV7-9 and TRBJ2-7; TRBD1 matches 8 bases. Germline trimming cut 5 bases from V and 5 bases from J; bases unmatched to any gene: 5. This CDR3 contains 13 residues. The germline V gene encodes CDR1 SEHNR and CDR2 FQNEAQ (reference sequence). The DNA of the CDR3 is TGTGCCAGCAGCCAGGGGGCGCTGGACGAGCAGTACTTC. Residues: CASSQGALDEQYF. Drawing the rest from reference TRBV7-9 and TRBJ2-7, the complete variable domain is DTGVSQNPRHKITKRGQNVTFRCDPISEHNRLYWYRQTLGQGPEFLTYFQNEAQLEKSRLLSDRFSAERPKGSFSTLEIQRTEQGDSAMYLCASSQGALDEQYFGPGTRLTVT.

The chain combines TRBV6-6 with TRBJ2-7, with TRBD2 matching over 12 bases. Trimming removed 0 bases from V and 3 bases from J; junction bases left unmatched: 0. Germline lookup yields CDR1 MNHNY and CDR2 SVGAGI (reference sequence). The CDR3 sequence is 15 residues long. The CDR3 DNA reads as TGTGCCAGCAGTTACTCGACTAGCGGGAGCTACGAGCAGTACTTC. Protein: CASSYSTSGSYEQYF.

This chain joins TRBV7-3 and TRBJ1-2; a possible D gene is TRBD1 (5 bases). The germline V and J ends were trimmed by 6 bases and 8 bases, with 22 bases remaining between them. The CDR3 runs 15 residues. The germline CDR1 and CDR2 sequences are SGHTA and FQGTGA. The CDR3 region is CASSRPRYRSGGYTF. CDR3 in DNA: TGTGCCAGCAGTCGTCCTCGGTACAGGTCAGGAGGCTACACCTTC.

By sample fraction, this clone is medium-sized. The chain combines TRBV6-1 with TRBJ1-1; 8 bases fit TRBD1. CDR3 length: 15 amino acids. J lost 3 bases, V lost 2 bases, and 5 bases had no gene match. Germline CDR1 and CDR2: MNHNS and SASEGT. CDR3 region: CASSELVTGDTEAFF. CDR3 sequence (DNA): TGTGCCAGCAGTGAACTCGTGACAGGGGACACTGAAGCTTTCTTT.

This clone is medium-sized within its sample. Here the CDR3 reads CASSKDGTAGTSAANTGELFF. In DNA form, the CDR3 reads TGTGCCAGCAGCAAAGACGGGACAGCCGGGACTAGCGCCGCGAACACCGGGGAGCTGTTTTTT. This sequence joins TRBV9 and TRBJ2-2, with 10 bases aligning to TRBD2. The CDR3 sequence is 21 residues long. Trimming cost V 4 bases and J 0 bases; bases outside gene matches: 18. In germline, CDR1 is SGDLS, CDR2 YYNGEE.

The sample holds a few counts of this clone. The CDR3 protein is CASSVTGPAPQHF. The CDR3 nucleotides are TGTGCCAGCAGTGTAACAGGGCCAGCGCCCCAGCATTTT. The J gene is TRBJ1-5, the V gene TRBV6-5, with D possibly TRBD1 on 6 matching bases. This CDR3 comprises 13 residues. Germline CDR1 reads MNHEY; CDR2 reads SVGAGI. Trimming cost V 5 bases and J 9 bases, with 14 bases left between them.

The chain employs TRBV6-5 and TRBJ2-6; D not resolved. The CDR3 sequence is 12 residues long. The germline V and J ends were trimmed by 5 bases and 12 bases, with 11 bases remaining between them. Per the germline V gene, CDR1 is MNHEY and CDR2 is SVGAGI. CDR3 region: CASSAEVGVLTF. For the CDR3, the DNA is TGTGCCAGCAGTGCCGAAGTAGGCGTCCTGACTTTC.

Of note for this clone: With a much larger clone just one base away, this may be a read error. This chain connects TRBV12-5 to TRBJ2-3; 14 bases agree with TRBD2. Germline V gives CDR1 LGHNT, CDR2 FRNRAP. V was clipped by 5 bases and J by 4 bases; unmatched bases: 5. This CDR3 has 16 residues. The CDR3 loop is CASGVTSGGGPDTQYF. The CDR3 coding sequence is TGTGCTAGTGGTGTGACTAGCGGGGGGGGGCCAGATACGCAGTATTTT. Full variable domain (outside the CDR3, taken from reference TRBV12-5 and TRBJ2-3): DARVTQTPRHKVTEMGQEVTMRCQPILGHNTVFWYRQTMMQGLELLAYFRNRAPLDDSGMPKDRFSAEMPDATLATLKIQPSEPRDSAVYFCASGVTSGGGPDTQYFGPGTRLTVL.

This sequence joins TRBV5-4 and TRBJ2-6; D unresolved. There are 13 residues in the CDR3. Deletions cut 2 bases from V and 0 bases from J, with 0 bases between. Germline V gene lookup returns CDR1 SGHNT and CDR2 YYREEE (reference sequence). The CDR3, as DNA: TGTGCCAGCAGCTTCTCTGGGGCCAACGTCCTGACTTTC. Its translation: CASSFSGANVLTF.

The chain combines TRBV6-5 with TRBJ2-5; D possibly corresponds to TRBD1 (5 bases). Deletions cut 6 bases from V and 7 bases from J, with 18 bases between. The CDR3 totals 14 residues. Germline V gene lookup returns CDR1 MNHEY and CDR2 SVGAGI. The CDR3 region is CASSTPLGQWTQYF. DNA of the CDR3: TGTGCCAGCAGCACCCCACTGGGGCAGTGGACCCAGTACTTC.